This T cell receptor (beta chain) is from a study of T cells in Graves' hyperthyroidism and ophthalmopathy. Study overall: Peripheral blood specimens were obtained at initial diagnosis, prior to any treatment. Whole-study results and caveats: Most thyroid-expanded clonotypes above 0.001 were also found in blood. From stable hyperthyroidism, ophthalmopathy was set apart by a 13 V-J model.

This clonotype showed up many times. What it binds is unknown. Used for diagnoses were clinical symptoms, serum thyroxine and TRAb, thyroid ultrasound and orbital computed tomography. V dropped 8 bases and J dropped 4 bases, with 11 bases sitting between them. Germline V CDR1 and CDR2: SQVTM, ANQGSEA. The CDR3 has 11 residues. TCR beta CDR3 region amplification was performed from RNA transcripts. The TCR CDR3 first-round RT-PCR relied on the HTBI primer set. TCRdb called the multiplex PCR reads again in MiXCR, with one record for every CDR3 protein. This table has 500,000 or so distinct CDR3 sequences, 15% to 20% appearing once.

V gene TRBV29-1 combines with J gene TRBJ1-1; D unclear. The material sequenced was blood. The receptor's source is a woman younger than 30 with Graves' ophthalmopathy. The CDR3 sequence: CSTQDGTEAFF. The DNA of the CDR3 is TGCAGCACCCAGGACGGCACTGAAGCTTTCTTT.